One sample yielded the 10 T cell receptor beta chains listed below, sequenced in a study of regulatory T cells in long-lasting Graves disease. Regarding time point: persistent/refractory GD, antithyroid drugs over 5 years with positive TRAb. PBMC RNA served as the TCR library source. With iRepertoire HTBI primers and Arm-PCR of CDR3 regions, TCR beta libraries were built. One entry per CDR3 protein results from TCRdb running MiXCR on the multiplex PCR reads. The table shows 500,000 to 700,000 distinct CDR3 sequences, with around 30% occurring only once. The sequences come from peripheral blood mononuclear cells (PBMCs), collected when the disease was refractory, from a patient treated with antithyroid drugs. The receptors were gathered from a female donor with Graves disease.

This clonotype was detected a few times. The chain uses TRBV6-1 and TRBJ1-5; D remains unclear. Germline-derived CDR1 and CDR2 are MNHNS and SASEGT. V was pared by 0 bases and J by 2 bases, with 5 bases between. This CDR3 region has 14 residues. The chain's CDR3 is CASSEAKRNQPQHF. The CDR3 DNA sequence: TGTGCCAGCAGTGAAGCGAAGCGCAATCAGCCCCAGCATTTT.

This chain links TRBV20-1 with TRBJ1-1; no reliable D call. The CDR3 contains 12 residues. Germline V gene data show CDR1 as DFQATT and CDR2 as SNEGSKA (reference sequence). The V end lost 2 bases, the J end lost 8 bases, and 12 bases lay between the germline ends. The CDR3 here is CSARSRTDEAFF. The CDR3 bases are TGCAGTGCTAGATCAAGGACGGACGAAGCTTTCTTT.

This clonotype was picked up a small number of times. The chain has TRBV29-1 and TRBJ1-4; D may be TRBD1 (5 bases). This CDR3 has 12 residues. V lost 4 bases to trimming and J lost 5 bases, with 8 bases between them. The germline gives CDR1 SQVTM, CDR2 ANQGSEA. The CDR3 DNA reads TGCAGCGTTGCAAAGGGGAATGAAAAACTGTTTTTT. Its translation: CSVAKGNEKLFF.

This clonotype was detected many times. This sequence joins TRBV2 and TRBJ1-4; D is undetermined. Trimming pared 1 base from V and 7 bases from J, leaving 4 bases between. Germline V lookup: CDR1 SNHLY, CDR2 FYNNEI. This CDR3 is built from 12 residues. The CDR3: CASSEGPEKLFF. The CDR3 DNA is TGTGCCAGCAGTGAAGGTCCTGAAAAACTGTTTTTT.

This chain uses TRBV5-1 with TRBJ2-7; the D gene is possibly TRBD2 (6 bases). The CDR3 length is 12 residues. CDR1 is SGHRS, CDR2 YFSETQ, per germline. V lost 7 bases and J lost 1, with 9 bases in between. The CDR3 DNA reads TGCGCCAGCGAAGGGACTTCCTACGAGCAGTACTTC. The encoded protein is CASEGTSYEQYF. Filled out from reference TRBV5-1 and TRBJ2-7, the complete variable domain reads KAGVTQTPRYLIKTRGQQVTLSCSPISGHRSVSWYQQTPGQGLQFLFEYFSETQRNKGNFPGRFSGRQFSNSRSEMNVSTLELGDSALYLCASEGTSYEQYFGPGTRLTVT.

The sample holds a few counts of this clonotype. The chain combines TRBV6-1 with TRBJ1-1, with D hard to call. Germline V gene data show CDR1 as MNHNS and CDR2 as SASEGT. This CDR3 has 13 residues. The ends were cut back, 3 bases at V and 5 bases at J, with 10 bases in the middle. The CDR3 protein is CASSDRTGTEAFF. In DNA form, the CDR3 reads TGTGCCAGCAGTGACAGGACGGGAACTGAAGCTTTCTTT.

This clonotype has more than one count but fewer than ten. V and J are TRBV10-2 and TRBJ1-2; D unresolved. CDR1 and CDR2 (germline): WSHSY, SAAADI. The V gene lost 4 bases and the J gene lost 8 bases, with 20 bases spanning the gap. There are 15 residues in the CDR3. CDR3 nucleotide sequence: TGCGCCAGCAGTGGACGACCGGCTAGGGAGGAAGGCTACACCTTC. Amino acid sequence: CASSGRPAREEGYTF.

This clonotype was recorded at least ten times. The V and J genes are TRBV2 and TRBJ1-2; D not certain. The germline V gene encodes CDR1 SNHLY and CDR2 FYNNEI. The V gene lost 1 base and the J gene lost 4 bases, with 13 bases spanning the gap. The CDR3 covers 15 residues. The CDR3 spells CASSEVSQVGYGYTF. The DNA of the CDR3 is TGTGCCAGCAGTGAAGTCTCTCAGGTCGGCTATGGCTACACCTTC.

The V and J genes are TRBV6-1 and TRBJ2-4; maybe TRBD1 (5 bases). The CDR3 runs to 16 residues. Trimming took off 5 bases at V and 3 bases at J, with 17 bases between the two ends. Germline CDR1 is MNHNS and CDR2 is SASEGT. The CDR3 coding sequence is TGTGCCAGCAGTACCGGCAGGGTCGAATTCAAAAACATTCAGTACTTC. This gives the protein CASSTGRVEFKNIQYF.

This clonotype was counted a few times. The V gene is TRBV15, the J gene TRBJ1-1, with a weak D call TRBD1 (6 bases). Germline CDR1 and CDR2: LNHNV and YYDKDF (reference sequence). This CDR3 is built from 15 residues. Trimming pared 4 bases from V and 1 base from J, leaving 13 bases between. The CDR3 spells CATSKPQGANTEAFF. CDR3 DNA sequence: TGTGCCACCAGCAAACCACAGGGAGCGAACACTGAAGCTTTCTTT.